The T cell receptor beta chain described here comes from a study of blood T cell repertoires in COVID-19 (dated by TCRdb to the early 2020s). As for the study more broadly: Collaborator samples came from the United States, Italy and Spain and covered acute and convalescent phases of COVID-19. The material from the prospective study consisted of cDNA or gDNA derived from T cells, B-cell-depleted T cells, or PBMCs. Subjects who had been exposed to COVID-19, were actively infected with it, or had recovered from it provided the deeply sampled blood TCRbeta repertoires that made up the dataset. The repertoires were released in a freely available public database meant as a resource for research on the immune response to SARS-CoV-2. Samples came from the ongoing ImmuneRACE study (first 160 participants) plus 1,254 subjects from 6 global collaborators. The sample metadata nearly always contained a de-identified subject ID, COVID-19 status, age in years and sex. HLA class I and class II types, where available, came from metadata supplied by the sample provider rather than from assay-based typing. What the work shows at the level of the full study, not this receptor alone: Clinical and demographic metadata were provided uncurated, with the amount varying by source and participant.

TCRbeta CDR3 regions were amplified from genomic DNA using the immunoSEQ Assay, a bias-controlled multiplex PCR. For the original study's pipeline: The number of nucleated cells in each sample was estimated by amplification of reference gene primers within the assay. To quantify the absolute abundance of each unique TCRbeta CDR3 rearrangement, sequence reads were collapsed and filtered. For each sample, productive Simpson clonality was calculated as the square root of Simpson's diversity index over productive rearrangements. TCRdb re-hosts the immuneACCESS table, in-frame sequences only. Its copies lack some clones; in the studies checked, an unresolved V gene accounts for under half of them, and the cause for the rest is not known. V and J calls and clone size are those listed in that table; D and trimming were worked out from the DNA. For this sample there are approximately 140,000 clones; around nine tenths appear just once. About 10% of the sample is taken by the ten largest.

Relative to germline, V is missing 5 bases and J is missing 6 bases, with 8 bases of the junction outside any gene match. The CDR3, from cysteine to phenylalanine, totals 16 residues. Just the 48-base CDR3 DNA is kept, in frame starting at base 1. CDR1 PRHDT and CDR2 FYEKMQ were looked up in the germline V gene (reference sequence). The collaborating institutions used their own protocols to collect whole blood in K2EDTA tubes. For TCRbeta analysis, collaborator samples were shipped as frozen whole blood, as isolated PBMCs, or as DNA extracted from either sample type. Regarding this clone: The antigen it binds to is not known. The input lacks base qualities; no much larger clone sits a single base away.

The V gene is TRBV13 and the J gene is TRBJ2-7, with 15 junctional bases fitting TRBD2. The specimen was peripheral blood. This sequence originates from a man aged 45-65 years with active or convalescent COVID-19. Read as DNA, the sequence is TGTGCCAGCAGCCAACGGACTAGCGGGAGGGCCTTCGAGCAGTACTTC. Its protein product is CASSQRTSGRAFEQYF.